One and the same sample provided the 24 T cell receptor beta chains below, sequenced in a study of shared clonotypes between healthy human individuals. Naive CD8 cells, CD45RO-negative and positively selected for CCR7, excluded terminally differentiated effector memory CD45RA+ cells. Using immunoSEQ multiplex PCR, the repertoire was profiled, and TCRdb retains in-frame clones only, with some absent. The top ten hold about 1.5% of the sample, which has some 2,100,000 clones, about 93% seen once. The specimen sequenced was naive CD8+ T cells from PBMCs. These receptors were obtained from a young man in good health. Some clones in this sample may be carry-over from other donors' samples.

The gene calls are TRBV27 and TRBJ1-4; D is unresolved. The CDR3 totals 15 residues. V lost 4 bases and J 6 bases, leaving 15 bases between the germline ends. Germline V gives CDR1 MNHEY, CDR2 SMNVEV (reference sequence). The CDR3 reads CASSSMGGPYEKLFF. CDR3 bases: TGTGCCAGCAGTTCGATGGGCGGTCCCTATGAAAAACTGTTTTTT.

This sequence joins TRBV4-1 and TRBJ2-7; 10 bases are a match to TRBD1. The CDR3 is made up of 15 amino acids. Per germline, CDR1 MGHRA and CDR2 YSYEKL. The J segment lost 4 bases and the V segment lost 4 bases, leaving 7 bases of the junction unmatched. The CDR3: CASSLRQGALYEQYF. The DNA of the CDR3 is TGCGCCAGCAGCCTAAGACAGGGGGCGTTATACGAGCAGTACTTC.

This clone occurred once. An end of the junction differs from the germline gene, which may be a read error. This CDR3 reads CASSLRQGSSEQYF. CDR3 nucleotide sequence: TGTGCCAGCAGTTTACGACAGGGGTCCTCCGAGCAGTACTTC. The genes are TRBV27 and TRBJ2-7; 8 bases fit TRBD1. This CDR3 spans 14 amino acids. The germline gives CDR1 MNHEY, CDR2 SMNVEV (reference sequence).

The V and J genes are TRBV4-1 and TRBJ1-4, with no clear D. V shed 4 bases and J shed 2 bases, with 11 bases lying between them. The CDR3 totals 15 residues. Germline CDR1 MGHRA, CDR2 YSYEKL. The CDR3 reads CASSPRLGTNEKLFF. The CDR3 nucleotides read TGCGCCAGCAGCCCCAGATTAGGGACTAATGAAAAACTGTTTTTT.

The chain carries TRBV10-2 and TRBJ1-5; TRBD1 aligns across 9 bases. In germline, CDR1 is WSHSY, CDR2 SAAADI. The V segment lost 3 bases and the J segment 7 bases; nucleotides outside the gene matches: 10. The CDR3 loop spans 16 amino acids. CDR3 region: CASSDTGQGVGQPQHF. CDR3 sequence (DNA): TGCGCCAGCAGTGATACGGGACAGGGTGTAGGACAGCCCCAGCATTTT.

V gene TRBV13 combines with J gene TRBJ2-3, with TRBD2 matching over 7 bases. With 5 bases clipped from V and 0 bases from J, the junction kept 17 bases outside the gene matches. The CDR3 is made up of 19 amino acids. CDR1 PRHDT and CDR2 FYEKMQ come from the germline V gene (reference sequence). The CDR3 protein is CASSPRLAGPPYSTDTQYF. Written as DNA, the CDR3 is TGTGCCAGCAGCCCGAGACTAGCCGGACCCCCCTATAGCACAGATACGCAGTATTTT.

The genes are TRBV27 and TRBJ1-1; D is unresolved. V was shortened by 4 bases and J by 0 bases, with 18 bases between the two germline ends. Germline V gene sequence: CDR1 MNHEY, CDR2 SMNVEV (reference sequence). The CDR3 length is 17 residues. The CDR3: CASSYAVLGGLNTEAFF. CDR3 nucleotide sequence: TGTGCCAGCAGTTACGCCGTTTTAGGCGGCTTGAACACTGAAGCTTTCTTT.

The J gene is TRBJ2-7, the V gene TRBV27; 7 bases match TRBD2. J gave up 5 bases and V 4 bases, and 8 bases lay outside the gene matches. CDR3 length: 14 amino acids. The germline V gene encodes CDR1 MNHEY and CDR2 SMNVEV (reference sequence). The chain's CDR3 is CASSSGGSYDEQYF. The CDR3 DNA reads as TGTGCCAGCAGTTCAGGCGGGAGTTACGACGAGCAGTACTTC.

Of note for this clone: The sample contains more than one DNA sequence encoding this CDR3. The chain is built from TRBV27 and TRBJ2-7; tentative D call: TRBD1 (8 bases). The CDR3 is 13 residues long. V was cut by 6 bases and J by 4 bases, with 13 bases left in between. In germline, CDR1 is MNHEY, CDR2 SMNVEV (reference sequence). CDR3 DNA: TGTGCCAGCAGAACAGGGGGGGGTTACGAGCAGTACTTC. It codes for CASRTGGGYEQYF.

This rearrangement joins TRBV7-8 to TRBJ2-3; 15 bases are shared with TRBD2. From germline, CDR1 is SGHVS and CDR2 FQNEAQ. The junction had 12 bases not matched to a gene; V was cut back by 5 bases and J by 0 bases. The CDR3 is 20 residues long. The chain's CDR3 is CASSPIGGGTSGRSTDTQYF. The CDR3 DNA is TGTGCCAGCAGCCCCATAGGCGGGGGGACTAGCGGGAGGAGCACAGATACGCAGTATTTT.

Of note for this clone: Additional DNA sequences in this sample encode the identical CDR3. This chain joins TRBV5-4 and TRBJ1-1; D may be TRBD1 (5 bases). Germline-derived CDR1 and CDR2 are SGHNT and YYREEE (reference sequence). The CDR3 is made up of 14 amino acids. The V end lost 4 bases, the J end lost 1 base, and 11 bases lay between the germline ends. The CDR3 is CASSRTRGNTEAFF. CDR3 DNA: TGTGCCAGCAGCCGTACGAGGGGGAACACTGAAGCTTTCTTT.

The chain links TRBV6-6 to TRBJ2-2; no clear D. Between the trimmed V and J ends, which lost 9 bases and 4 bases, there was a span of 6 bases. Germline V gene sequence: CDR1 MNHNY, CDR2 SVGAGI (reference sequence). The CDR3 has 11 amino acids. The CDR3 DNA sequence: TGTGCCAGTTACTCCACCGGGGAGCTGTTTTTT. It encodes CASYSTGELFF.

The V and J genes are TRBV7-6 and TRBJ2-1, with D possibly TRBD2 on 6 matching bases. CDR1 is SGHVS and CDR2 is FNYEAQ in the germline V gene. CDR3 length equals 17 residues. Trimming left V 3 bases short and J 2 bases short, with 17 bases between. The CDR3 spells CASSLFRGTHPYNEQFF. The CDR3 DNA sequence: TGTGCCAGCAGCTTGTTCCGGGGGACCCACCCCTACAATGAGCAGTTCTTC. The complete variable domain, with remaining parts taken from reference TRBV7-6 and TRBJ2-1, reads GAGVSQSPRYKVTKRGQDVALRCDPISGHVSLYWYRQALGQGPEFLTYFNYEAQQDKSGLPNDRFSAERPEGSISTLTIQRTEQRDSAMYRCASSLFRGTHPYNEQFFGPGTRLTVL.

The chain recombines TRBV28 with TRBJ2-1; the D gene is possibly TRBD2 (5 bases). Between the trimmed V and J ends, which lost 3 bases and 10 bases, there was a span of 7 bases. From germline, CDR1 is MDHEN and CDR2 SYDVKM. This CDR3 has 11 amino acids. CDR3 amino acids: CASSFEGEQFF. In DNA form, the CDR3 reads TGTGCCAGCAGTTTCGAGGGCGAGCAGTTCTTC.

This clone was seen more than once but under ten times. The V gene is TRBV21-1, the J gene TRBJ1-1; the table's TRBD1 call for D was not verified on the DNA. TRBV21-1 is assigned pseudogene status. This CDR3 region has 13 residues. The CDR3 coding sequence is TGTGCCAGCAGGGAATCAGGGGACACTGAAGCTTTCTTT. It codes for CASRESGDTEAFF.

The rearrangement links TRBV18 to TRBJ2-3, with TRBD2 matching 9 bases. CDR3 size: 18 residues. Looked up from germline, CDR1 is KGHSH and CDR2 is LQKENI. Trimming took 0 bases from V and 1 from J; bases not matched to a gene: 8. The CDR3 coding sequence is TGTGCCAGCTCACCACCGGCGGGAGGGCCCTTCGGCACAGATACGCAGTATTTT. As protein: CASSPPAGGPFGTDTQYF.

The chain uses TRBV7-9 and TRBJ2-1; a possible D gene is TRBD2 (6 bases). Germline V gene lookup returns CDR1 SEHNR and CDR2 FQNEAQ (reference sequence). Trimming cost V 5 bases and J 0 bases, with 14 bases left between them. This CDR3 spans 16 amino acids. The CDR3 sequence is CASSPPSGVSYNEQFF. In DNA form, the CDR3 reads TGTGCCAGCAGCCCACCATCGGGGGTCTCCTACAATGAGCAGTTCTTC.

The chain couples TRBV19 to TRBJ2-4; the match to TRBD1 covers 7 bases. The CDR3 is made up of 18 amino acids. Germline V lookup: CDR1 LNHDA, CDR2 SQIVND (reference sequence). V lost 4 bases and J lost 0; bases outside the gene matches: 12. The CDR3 nucleotides read TGTGCCAGTAGTAGATCTCAGGGGGTAGAGGTAGCCAAAAACATTCAGTACTTC. Protein product: CASSRSQGVEVAKNIQYF.

This clone was seen a handful of times. The V call is TRBV19, the J call TRBJ1-1, with D perhaps matching TRBD1 (6 bases). Trimming shortened V by 1 base and J by 7 bases, and 10 bases separated the two germline ends. This CDR3 comprises 13 residues. Germline V gene lookup returns CDR1 LNHDA and CDR2 SQIVND (reference sequence). The DNA of the CDR3 is TGTGCCAGTAGTATAGCTACAGGGAGTGAAGCTTTCTTT. This encodes CASSIATGSEAFF.

The CDR3 region is CASSWGMGDYGYTF. The CDR3 nucleotides read TGTGCCAGCAGTTGGGGGATGGGGGACTATGGCTACACCTTC. The chain has TRBV27 and TRBJ1-2, with D tentatively TRBD1 (5 bases). The CDR3 loop spans 14 amino acids. Trimming removed 4 bases from V and 3 bases from J, with 12 bases in between. Germline V lookup: CDR1 MNHEY, CDR2 SMNVEV (reference sequence).

This clone has only one observation. The chain recombines TRBV27 with TRBJ2-2, with 8 bases identical to TRBD1. The CDR3 has 18 amino acids. Per the germline V gene, CDR1 is MNHEY and CDR2 is SMNVEV (reference sequence). V lost 5 bases and J lost 5; bases outside the gene matches: 16. The chain's CDR3 is CASSQLKVSGGATGELFF. DNA for the CDR3: TGTGCCAGCAGTCAATTGAAGGTATCAGGGGGCGCGACCGGGGAGCTGTTTTTT.

Concerning this clone: Sequence at one end of the junction differs from germline and may be a read error. The gene calls are TRBV4-2 and TRBJ1-1, with D unclear. Germline assignment: CDR1 LGHNA and CDR2 YNFKEQ. The CDR3 totals 15 residues. This chain's CDR3 is CASSQESSQNNEAFF. CDR3 sequence (DNA): TGTGCCAGCAGCCAAGAAAGTTCACAGAACAATGAAGCTTTCTTT.

This clone was recorded a few times. The rearrangement uses TRBV6-5 and TRBJ1-1; D is uncertain. This CDR3 has 13 amino acids. V was cut by 2 bases and J by 4 bases, with 8 bases left in between. Germline CDR1 reads MNHEY; CDR2 reads SVGAGI. CDR3 sequence: CASSYGFGTEAFF. DNA of the CDR3: TGTGCCAGCAGTTACGGGTTCGGCACTGAAGCTTTCTTT.

The chain combines TRBV5-8 with TRBJ2-7, with a weak D call TRBD1 (6 bases). V was clipped by 4 bases and J by 2 bases, with 13 bases between them. CDR1 is SGHTS, CDR2 YDEGEE, per germline. The CDR3 is made up of 14 amino acids. The DNA of the CDR3 is TGTGCCAGCAGCGGCCTCAGGGGTACCTACGAGCAGTACTTC. Protein product: CASSGLRGTYEQYF.